Listed below are T cell receptor beta chains from one sample, sequenced in a study of blood T cells in healthy people across ages. TCRdb itself ran the 5' RACE reads through MiXCR, one entry per CDR3 protein. The sample has hundreds of thousands of distinct CDR3 sequences, roughly 35% seen once; the top ten hold under 15%. The specimen was blood. These receptors all come from a man younger than 30 in good health. The CDR3 runs from the conserved cysteine through the conserved F or W. D genes are given only for firm matches.

D	V	J	CDR3
TRBD1	TRBV4-2	TRBJ2-4	CASSQDVGRGSKNIQYF
TRBD1	TRBV3-1	TRBJ1-6	CASSQPTTGTGSPLHF
TRBD1	TRBV5-1	-	CASSIRGQGVNNEQYF
TRBD1	TRBV27	TRBJ2-1	CASSSLDRGDRNEQFF
-	TRBV20-1	TRBJ2-1	CRAGKNEQFF
-	TRBV25-1	TRBJ1-2	CASSDGGLRGYTF
TRBD2	TRBV9	-	CASSVVGLHYNEQYF
-	TRBV3-1	TRBJ2-5	CASSQDEGGWQETQYF
-	TRBV20-1	TRBJ1-2	CSARELGEGYTF
TRBD2	TRBV7-3	TRBJ2-3	CASSPAGVPTDTQYF
TRBD1	TRBV6-6	TRBJ1-6	CASSYGGQDHSPLHF
-	TRBV7-2	TRBJ2-1	CASSLVTGMDEQFF
TRBD1	TRBV25-1	TRBJ1-2	CASSAQMGQDSNYGYTF
-	TRBV20-1	TRBJ1-5	CSAVGGMSNQPQHF
-	TRBV12-3/TRBV12-4	TRBJ1-5	CASSPGFRVEQPQHF
-	TRBV7-8	TRBJ2-5	CASRLGRITQEAQYF
-	TRBV12-3/TRBV12-4	TRBJ2-7	CASSPAGTLSTMQYF
-	TRBV4-3	TRBJ1-1	CASSQDPGMNTEAFF
-	TRBV12-5	TRBJ2-3	CASGLRQGSTDTQYF
-	TRBV7-9	TRBJ2-2	CASTPSQTNTGELFF
-	TRBV11-2	TRBJ2-3	CASSLVGETDTQYF
-	TRBV9	TRBJ2-2	CASSVQQGSTGELFF
TRBD1	TRBV20-1	TRBJ1-2	CSLWEQGGYGYTF
TRBD1	TRBV3-1	TRBJ1-1	CASSQDRPGQGGIDTEAFF
-	TRBV12-3/TRBV12-4	TRBJ2-7	CASTAGSSYEQYF
TRBD1	TRBV7-9	-	CTSRPKDRVNSYEQYF
TRBD1	TRBV29-1	TRBJ1-2	CSVDDRGNGYTF
TRBD1	TRBV6-1	TRBJ2-5	CASSSWDRATKTQYF
TRBD1	TRBV10-3	TRBJ2-1	CAITPGQVNNEQFF
-	TRBV6-5	TRBJ2-5	CASSYSVAGQETQYF
-	TRBV20-1	TRBJ2-3	CSVPGTRLTDTQYF
TRBD2	TRBV6-2/TRBV6-3	TRBJ2-7	CASSYSRGTPTTYEQYF
-	TRBV6-6	TRBJ1-6	CASSLNGDNSPLHF
-	TRBV4-3	TRBJ1-5	CASSQGRETYQPQHF
-	TRBV9	TRBJ1-2	CASSVGTGLTYGYTF
-	TRBV9	TRBJ2-1	CASSVKTGSEQFF